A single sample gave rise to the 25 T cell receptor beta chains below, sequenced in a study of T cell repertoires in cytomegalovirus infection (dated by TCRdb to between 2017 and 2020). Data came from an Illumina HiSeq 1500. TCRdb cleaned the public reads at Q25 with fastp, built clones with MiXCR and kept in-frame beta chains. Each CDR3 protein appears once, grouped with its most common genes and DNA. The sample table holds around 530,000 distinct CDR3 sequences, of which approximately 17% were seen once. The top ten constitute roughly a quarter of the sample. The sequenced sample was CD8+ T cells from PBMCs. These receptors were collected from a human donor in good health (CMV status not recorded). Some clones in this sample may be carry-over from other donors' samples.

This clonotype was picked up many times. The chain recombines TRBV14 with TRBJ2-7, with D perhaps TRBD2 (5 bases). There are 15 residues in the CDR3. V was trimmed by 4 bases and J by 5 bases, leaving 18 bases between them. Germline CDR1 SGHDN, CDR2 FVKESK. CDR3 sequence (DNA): TGTGCCAGCAGCCCGACTATGTTAGTGGGTGACGAGCAGTACTTC. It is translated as CASSPTMLVGDEQYF. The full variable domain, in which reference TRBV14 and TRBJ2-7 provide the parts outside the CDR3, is EAGVTQFPSHSVIEKGQTVTLRCDPISGHDNLYWYRRVMGKEIKFLLHFVKESKQDESGMPNNRFLAERTGGTYSTLKVQPAELEDSGVYFCASSPTMLVGDEQYFGPGTRLTVT.

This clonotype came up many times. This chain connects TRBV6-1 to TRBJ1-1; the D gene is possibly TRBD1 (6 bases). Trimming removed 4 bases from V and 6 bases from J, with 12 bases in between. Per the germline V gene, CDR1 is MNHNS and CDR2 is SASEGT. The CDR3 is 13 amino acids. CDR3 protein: CASSGSGASEAFF. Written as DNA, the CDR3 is TGTGCCAGCAGTGGATCAGGGGCTTCTGAAGCTTTCTTT.

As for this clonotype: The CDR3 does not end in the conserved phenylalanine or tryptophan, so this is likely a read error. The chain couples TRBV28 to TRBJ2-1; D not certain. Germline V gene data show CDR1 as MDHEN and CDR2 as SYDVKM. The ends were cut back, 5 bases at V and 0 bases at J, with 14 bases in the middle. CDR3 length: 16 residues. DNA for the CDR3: TGTGCCAGCAGTGGAATTAGGGTAGTCTCCTACAATGAGCAGTTCTTA. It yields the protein CASSGIRVVSYNEQFL.

CDR3 in amino acids: CASRYGYTF. DNA of the CDR3: TGTGCCAGTAGGTATGGCTACACCTTC. This sequence joins TRBV19 and TRBJ1-2; D is unclear. V lost 6 bases and J lost 5, with 1 base in between. Germline CDR1 and CDR2: LNHDA and SQIVND (reference sequence). This CDR3 spans 9 amino acids. Full variable domain (remainder filled in from reference TRBV19 and TRBJ1-2): DGGITQSPKYLFRKEGQNVTLSCEQNLNHDAMYWYRQDPGQGLRLIYYSQIVNDFQKGDIAEGYSVSREKKESFPLTVTSAQKNPTAFYLCASRYGYTFGSGTRLTVV.

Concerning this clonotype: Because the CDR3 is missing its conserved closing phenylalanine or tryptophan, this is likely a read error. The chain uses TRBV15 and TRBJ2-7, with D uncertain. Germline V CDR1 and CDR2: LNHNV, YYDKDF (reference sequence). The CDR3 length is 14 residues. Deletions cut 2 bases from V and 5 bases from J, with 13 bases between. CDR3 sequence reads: CATSRSTGRNEQYL. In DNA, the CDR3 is TGTGCCACCAGCAGATCAACCGGTAGAAACGAGCAGTACTTA.

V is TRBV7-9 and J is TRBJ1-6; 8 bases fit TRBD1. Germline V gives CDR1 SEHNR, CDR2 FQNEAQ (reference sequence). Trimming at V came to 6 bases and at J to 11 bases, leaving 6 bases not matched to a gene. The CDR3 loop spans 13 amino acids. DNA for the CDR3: TGTGCCAGCAGATGGGACAGGAAAGCACCCCTCCACTTT. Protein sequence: CASRWDRKAPLHF. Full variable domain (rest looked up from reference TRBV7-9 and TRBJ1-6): DTGVSQNPRHKITKRGQNVTFRCDPISEHNRLYWYRQTLGQGPEFLTYFQNEAQLEKSRLLSDRFSAERPKGSFSTLEIQRTEQGDSAMYLCASRWDRKAPLHFGNGTRLTVT.

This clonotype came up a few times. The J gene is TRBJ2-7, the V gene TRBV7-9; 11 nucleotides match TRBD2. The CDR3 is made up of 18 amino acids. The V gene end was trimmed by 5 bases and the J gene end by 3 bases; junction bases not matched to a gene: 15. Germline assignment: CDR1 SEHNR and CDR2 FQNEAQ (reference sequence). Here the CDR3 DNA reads TGTGCCAGCAGCCCTCGGACGGGTAGCGGGAGGGCCGTCTACGAGCAGTACTTC. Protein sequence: CASSPRTGSGRAVYEQYF.

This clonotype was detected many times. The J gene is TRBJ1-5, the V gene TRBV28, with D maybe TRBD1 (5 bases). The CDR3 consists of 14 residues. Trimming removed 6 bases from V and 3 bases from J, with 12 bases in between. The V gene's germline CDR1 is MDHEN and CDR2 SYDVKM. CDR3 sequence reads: CASSSGRFNQPQHF. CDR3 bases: TGTGCCAGCAGCTCGGGACGGTTCAATCAGCCCCAGCATTTT.

The CDR3 nucleotides read TGTGCCAGCAGCTCCGGAGGGGTAGCGGGGGGGTTAAGGACAAATGAGCAGTTCTTC. Translated: CASSSGGVAGGLRTNEQFF. The chain uses TRBV7-3 and TRBJ2-1, with TRBD2 matching over 11 bases. In germline, CDR1 is SGHTA, CDR2 FQGTGA. J gave up 7 bases and V 4 bases, and 18 bases lay outside the gene matches. The CDR3 is made up of 19 amino acids.

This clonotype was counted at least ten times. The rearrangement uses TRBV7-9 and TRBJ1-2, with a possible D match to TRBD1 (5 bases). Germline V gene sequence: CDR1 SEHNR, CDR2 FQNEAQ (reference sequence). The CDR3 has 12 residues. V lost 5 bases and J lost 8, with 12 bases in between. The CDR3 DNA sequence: TGTGCCAGCAGCCCGGGGACGATCGGCTACACCTTC. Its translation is CASSPGTIGYTF.

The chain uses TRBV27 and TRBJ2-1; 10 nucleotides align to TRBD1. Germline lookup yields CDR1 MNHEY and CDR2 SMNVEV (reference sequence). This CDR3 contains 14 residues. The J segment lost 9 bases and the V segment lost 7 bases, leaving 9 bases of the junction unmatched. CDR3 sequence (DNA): TGTGCCAGCAACGCCGGGACAGGGGCAGGTGAGCAGTTCTTC. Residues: CASNAGTGAGEQFF.

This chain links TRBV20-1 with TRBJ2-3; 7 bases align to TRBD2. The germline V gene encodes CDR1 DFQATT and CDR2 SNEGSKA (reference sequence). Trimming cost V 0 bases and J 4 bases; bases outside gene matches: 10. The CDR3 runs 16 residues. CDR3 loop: CSARDGGEGLPDTQYF. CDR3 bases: TGCAGTGCTAGAGATGGGGGGGAGGGCCTTCCAGATACGCAGTATTTT.

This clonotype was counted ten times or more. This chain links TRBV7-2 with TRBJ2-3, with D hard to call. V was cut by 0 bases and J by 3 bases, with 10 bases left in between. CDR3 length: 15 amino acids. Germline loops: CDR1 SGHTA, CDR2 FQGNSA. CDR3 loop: CASSLARLGTDTQYF. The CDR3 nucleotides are TGTGCCAGCAGCTTAGCCAGGTTGGGAACAGATACGCAGTATTTT.

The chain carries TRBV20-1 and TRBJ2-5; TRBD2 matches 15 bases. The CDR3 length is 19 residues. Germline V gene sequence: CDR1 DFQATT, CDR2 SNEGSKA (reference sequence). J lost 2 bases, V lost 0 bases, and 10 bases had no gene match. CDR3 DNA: TGCAGTGCTAGAGACCAAGGACTAGCGGGAGGGCCGGAGCAAGAGACCCAGTACTTC. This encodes CSARDQGLAGGPEQETQYF.

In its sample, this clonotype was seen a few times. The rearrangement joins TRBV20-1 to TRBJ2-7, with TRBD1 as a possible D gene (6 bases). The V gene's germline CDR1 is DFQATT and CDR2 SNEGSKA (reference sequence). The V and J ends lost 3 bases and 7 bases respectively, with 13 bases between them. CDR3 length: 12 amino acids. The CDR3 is CSASRQDPEQYF. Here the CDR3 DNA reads TGCAGTGCTAGCCGACAGGATCCGGAGCAGTACTTC.

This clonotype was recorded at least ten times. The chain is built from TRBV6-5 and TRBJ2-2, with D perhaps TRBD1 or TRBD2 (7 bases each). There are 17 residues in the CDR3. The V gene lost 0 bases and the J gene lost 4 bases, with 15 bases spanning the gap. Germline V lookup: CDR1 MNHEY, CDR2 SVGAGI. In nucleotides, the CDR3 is TGTGCCAGCAGTTACTCCCAGGGGGGGGGGATCACCGGGGAGCTGTTTTTT. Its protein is CASSYSQGGGITGELFF.

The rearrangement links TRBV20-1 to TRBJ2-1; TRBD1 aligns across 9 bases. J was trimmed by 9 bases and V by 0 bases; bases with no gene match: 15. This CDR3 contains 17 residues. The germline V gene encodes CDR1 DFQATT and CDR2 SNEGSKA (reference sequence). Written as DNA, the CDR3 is TGCAGTGCTAGAGATCAAACAGGGGGCCGGTGGTCGGGTGAGCAGTTCTTC. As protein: CSARDQTGGRWSGEQFF.

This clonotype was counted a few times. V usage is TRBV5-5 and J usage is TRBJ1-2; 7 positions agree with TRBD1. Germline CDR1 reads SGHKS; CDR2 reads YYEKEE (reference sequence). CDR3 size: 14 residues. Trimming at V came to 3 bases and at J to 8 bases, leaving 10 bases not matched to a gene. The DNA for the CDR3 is TGTGCCAGCAGCTCCTACAGGGGAGGGGACGGCTACACCTTC. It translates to CASSSYRGGDGYTF.

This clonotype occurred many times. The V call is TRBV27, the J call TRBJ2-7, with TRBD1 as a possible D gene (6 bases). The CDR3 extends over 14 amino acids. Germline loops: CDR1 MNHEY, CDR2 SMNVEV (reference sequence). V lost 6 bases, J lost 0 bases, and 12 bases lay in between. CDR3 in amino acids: CASRLTGLSYEQYF. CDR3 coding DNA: TGTGCCAGCAGATTGACAGGACTCTCCTACGAGCAGTACTTC.

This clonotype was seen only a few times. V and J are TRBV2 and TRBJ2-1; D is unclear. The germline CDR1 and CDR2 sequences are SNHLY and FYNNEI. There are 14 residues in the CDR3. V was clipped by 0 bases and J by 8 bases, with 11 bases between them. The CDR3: CASSEAGPGDEQFF. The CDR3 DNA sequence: TGTGCCAGCAGTGAAGCAGGGCCTGGCGATGAGCAGTTCTTC.

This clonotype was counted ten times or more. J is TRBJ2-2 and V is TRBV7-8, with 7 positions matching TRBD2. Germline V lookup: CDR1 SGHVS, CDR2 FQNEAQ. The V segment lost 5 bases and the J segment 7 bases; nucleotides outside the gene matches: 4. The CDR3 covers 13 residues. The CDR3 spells CASSGEGNGELFF. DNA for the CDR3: TGTGCCAGCAGCGGGGAGGGTAACGGGGAGCTGTTTTTT. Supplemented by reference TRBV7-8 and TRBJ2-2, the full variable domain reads GAGVSQSPRYKVAKRGQDVALRCDPISGHVSLFWYQQALGQGPEFLTYFQNEAQLDKSGLPSDRFFAERPEGSVSTLKIQRTQQEDSAVYLCASSGEGNGELFFGEGSRLTVL.

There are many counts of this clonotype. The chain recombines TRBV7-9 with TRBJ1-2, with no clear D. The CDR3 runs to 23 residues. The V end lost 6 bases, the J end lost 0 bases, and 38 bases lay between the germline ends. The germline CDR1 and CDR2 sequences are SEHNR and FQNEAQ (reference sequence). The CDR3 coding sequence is TGTGCCAGCAGATCCCTAGCCGGGGTTGAAGAGGGCTTCGGGAGGGAGGCTAACTATGGCTACACCTTC. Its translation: CASRSLAGVEEGFGREANYGYTF. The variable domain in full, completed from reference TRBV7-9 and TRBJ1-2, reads DTGVSQNPRHKITKRGQNVTFRCDPISEHNRLYWYRQTLGQGPEFLTYFQNEAQLEKSRLLSDRFSAERPKGSFSTLEIQRTEQGDSAMYLCASRSLAGVEEGFGREANYGYTFGSGTRLTVV.

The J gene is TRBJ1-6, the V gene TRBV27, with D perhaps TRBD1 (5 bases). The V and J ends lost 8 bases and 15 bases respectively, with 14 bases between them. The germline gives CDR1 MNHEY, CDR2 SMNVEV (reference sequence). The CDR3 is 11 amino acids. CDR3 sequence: CASADVGLLHF. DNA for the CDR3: TGTGCCAGCGCGGACGTGGGACTCCTCCACTTT.

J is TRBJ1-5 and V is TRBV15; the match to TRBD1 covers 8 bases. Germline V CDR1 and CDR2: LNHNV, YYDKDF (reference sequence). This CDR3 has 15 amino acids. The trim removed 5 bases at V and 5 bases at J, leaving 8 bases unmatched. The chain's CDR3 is CATSPRTGLHQPQHF. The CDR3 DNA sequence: TGTGCCACCAGCCCCCGGACAGGGCTGCATCAGCCCCAGCATTTT.

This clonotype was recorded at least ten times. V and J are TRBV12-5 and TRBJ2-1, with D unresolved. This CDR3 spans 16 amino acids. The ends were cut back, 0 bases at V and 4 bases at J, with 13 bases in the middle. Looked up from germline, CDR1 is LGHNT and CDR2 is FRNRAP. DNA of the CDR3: TGTGCTAGTGGTTTGGTTGCTGAAAAAAAATACAATGAGCAGTTCTTC. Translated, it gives CASGLVAEKKYNEQFF.